This T cell receptor beta chain was sequenced during a study of T-cell reconstitution after alpha-beta-depleted transplantation in children. Study conclusions and caveats: When one year had passed after transplant, most T-cell counts and diversity came from newly produced T cells. Expanded graft clones numbering several hundred reportedly gave rise to alpha-beta T cells about two months after transplant.

The junction had 6 bases not matched to a gene; V was cut back by 1 base and J by 5 bases. Germline loops: CDR1 MDHEN, CDR2 SYDVKM. The CDR3 is made up of 16 amino acids. Note on this clonotype: Its specificity is not known.

The TCRbeta library was prepared with unique molecular identifiers. TCRdb re-called the PCR reads through MiXCR, storing one row per CDR3 protein. The sample has about 300,000 distinct CDR3 sequences; 10% are singletons. The receptor comes from a boy under two years old with acute myeloid leukemia, due to receive a stem cell transplant. The chain is built from TRBV28 and TRBJ2-1, with 9 positions matching TRBD1. Specimen: PBMCs, collected before TCRalphabeta/CD19-depleted stem cell transplant. The CDR3 DNA follows: TGTGCCAGCAGTTTATCGGGGACAGGGTTTGACAATGAGCAGTTCTTC. Its protein is CASSLSGTGFDNEQFF.